This T cell receptor beta chain was recovered during a study of CD8 T cells in ankylosing spondylitis. Findings and limits, study-wide: Matched ankylosing spondylitis synovial fluid reportedly showed significant enrichment of disease-linked clones.

This clonotype was recorded a few times. Its antigen is currently unknown. The TCR beta libraries were generated through quantitative 5'-RACE incorporating molecular barcodes. TCRdb analysed the 5' RACE reads with MiXCR anew, one entry per CDR3 protein. Of about 140,000 distinct CDR3 sequences listed, 25% to 35% are singletons. Unmatched junction bases numbered 17, after V lost 4 bases and J lost 0 bases. The CDR3 totals 19 residues. The chain has TRBV12-3 or TRBV12-4 and TRBJ2-5; the match to TRBD2 covers 7 bases. The source is a male donor with ankylosing spondylitis. The source material was synovial fluid, either unsorted or a sorted T cell fraction (not recorded which). The CDR3 spells CASSSRGEWGGENQETQYF. The CDR3, as DNA: TGTGCCAGCAGTTCCCGGGGGGAGTGGGGAGGGGAAAACCAAGAGACCCAGTACTTC.